This T cell receptor beta chain was captured by sequencing in a study of tumor and adjacent non-tumor tissue in lung cancer. For the study at large: Each sample yielded approximately 4 million productive TCRbeta reads on average.

A note on this clonotype: Its antigen remains unidentified. At one end, the junction sequence differs from germline, possibly due to a read error.

This sample's RNA came from whole unsorted tissue. More than 3 cm separated this lung sample from the edge of the tumor. Chemotherapy-naive patients with new lung cancer underwent thoracic surgery in China, August–November 2014. The CDR3 runs to 11 residues. Findings of the study overall: Compared with tumor, normal lung showed significantly lower TCR diversity. Top 100 clones took a larger repertoire share in normal lung.

TCRbeta libraries were built with three rounds of nested PCR, modified from ARM-PCR. TCRdb used MiXCR to reprocess the multiplex PCR reads, holding one entry per CDR3 protein. The profile shows 90,000 to 110,000 distinct CDR3 sequences, about 63% of them singletons. This TCR was sampled from a man aged 55 to 69 with non-small cell lung cancer. The sample comprised distant non-tumor lung tissue. The V and J genes are TRBV12-3 or TRBV12-4 and TRBJ1-1, with no clear D. The CDR3, as DNA: TGTGACAGCAGTTTAGATTACCGAGCTTTCTTT. Amino acid sequence: CDSSLDYRAFF.